This entry describes one TCR beta chain. Antigen: not known. Sequencing was performed with immunoSEQ multiplex PCR; in TCRdb, only in-frame clones are kept and a portion is missing. The table records a few hundred thousand clones, 79% of them present only once. Trimming cost V 5 bases and J 1 base, with 11 bases left between them. CDR1 and CDR2 (germline): SGHTA, FQGTGA. The CDR3 loop spans 14 amino acids. The data stem from a study of shared clonotypes between healthy human individuals. Study-level points and caveats: Represented diversity (both genetic and exposure-history) was limited by the small number of donors.

The receptor was derived from a woman in her thirties or forties in good health. Some clones in this sample may be carry-over from other donors' samples. The chain recombines TRBV7-3 with TRBJ1-1, with D perhaps TRBD1 (6 bases). Sequencing used PBMCs. The CDR3 loop reads CASSRGQSNTEAFF. DNA for the CDR3: TGTGCCAGCAGCCGGGGACAATCGAACACTGAAGCTTTCTTT. The full variable domain, in which reference TRBV7-3 and TRBJ1-1 provide the parts outside the CDR3, is GAGVSQTPSNKVTEKGKYVELRCDPISGHTALYWYRQSLGQGPEFLIYFQGTGAADDSGLPNDRFFAVRPEGSVSTLKIQRTERGDSAVYLCASSRGQSNTEAFFGQGTRLTVV.